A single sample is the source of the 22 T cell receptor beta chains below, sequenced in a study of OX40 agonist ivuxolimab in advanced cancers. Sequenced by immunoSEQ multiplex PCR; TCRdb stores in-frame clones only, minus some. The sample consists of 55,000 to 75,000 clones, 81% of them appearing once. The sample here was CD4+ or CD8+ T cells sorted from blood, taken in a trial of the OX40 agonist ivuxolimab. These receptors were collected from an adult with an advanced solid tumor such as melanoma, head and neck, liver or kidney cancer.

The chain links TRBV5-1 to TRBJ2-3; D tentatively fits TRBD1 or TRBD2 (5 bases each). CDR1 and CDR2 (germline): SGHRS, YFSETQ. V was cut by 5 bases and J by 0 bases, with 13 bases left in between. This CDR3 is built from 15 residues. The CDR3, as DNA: TGCGCCAGCAGGAGGTCGGGGCAAAGCACAGATACGCAGTATTTT. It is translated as CASRRSGQSTDTQYF.

CDR3 DNA: TGTGCCAGCAGTCCCGACAGGGGCCGAGGGGATACGCAGTATTTT. This encodes CASSPDRGRGDTQYF. The gene calls are TRBV7-2 and TRBJ2-3; 8 bases fit TRBD1. CDR3 length equals 15 residues. V dropped 6 bases and J dropped 6; count of bases not matched to a gene: 11. Germline V gives CDR1 SGHTA, CDR2 FQGNSA.

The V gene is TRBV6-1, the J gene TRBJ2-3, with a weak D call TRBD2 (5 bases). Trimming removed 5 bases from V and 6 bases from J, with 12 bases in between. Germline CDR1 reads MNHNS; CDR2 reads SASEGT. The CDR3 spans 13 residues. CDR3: CASSQIPGDTQYF. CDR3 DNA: TGTGCCAGCAGTCAGATCCCGGGGGATACGCAGTATTTT.

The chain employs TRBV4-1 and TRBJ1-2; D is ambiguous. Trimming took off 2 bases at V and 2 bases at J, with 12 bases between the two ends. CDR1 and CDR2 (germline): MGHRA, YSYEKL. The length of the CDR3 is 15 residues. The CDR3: CASSQPDGKNYGYTF. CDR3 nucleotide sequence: TGCGCCAGCAGCCAACCCGACGGGAAGAACTATGGCTACACCTTC.

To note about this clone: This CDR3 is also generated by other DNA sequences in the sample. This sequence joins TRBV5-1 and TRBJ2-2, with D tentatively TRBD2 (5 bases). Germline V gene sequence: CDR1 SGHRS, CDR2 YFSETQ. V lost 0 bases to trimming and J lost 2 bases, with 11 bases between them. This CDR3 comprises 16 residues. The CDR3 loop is CASSLDRGANTGELFF. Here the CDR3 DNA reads TGCGCCAGCAGCTTGGACCGGGGAGCCAACACCGGGGAGCTGTTTTTT.

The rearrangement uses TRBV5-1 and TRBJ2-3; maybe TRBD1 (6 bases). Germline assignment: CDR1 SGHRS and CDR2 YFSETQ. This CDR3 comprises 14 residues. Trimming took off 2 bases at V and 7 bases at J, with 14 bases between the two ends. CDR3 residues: CASSLGQGPNTQYF. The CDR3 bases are TGCGCCAGCAGCTTAGGGCAGGGGCCAAATACGCAGTATTTT.

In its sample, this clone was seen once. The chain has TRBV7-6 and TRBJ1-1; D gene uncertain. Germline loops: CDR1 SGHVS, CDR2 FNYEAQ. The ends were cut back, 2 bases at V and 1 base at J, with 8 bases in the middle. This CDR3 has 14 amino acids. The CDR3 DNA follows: TGTGCCAGCAGCTTAACGACTGAGAACACTGAAGCTTTCTTT. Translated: CASSLTTENTEAFF.

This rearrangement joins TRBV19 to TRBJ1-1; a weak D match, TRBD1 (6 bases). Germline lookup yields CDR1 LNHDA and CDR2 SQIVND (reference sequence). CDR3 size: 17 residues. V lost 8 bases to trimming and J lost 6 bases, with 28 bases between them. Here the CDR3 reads CASSLQPQGKNLPEAFF. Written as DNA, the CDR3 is TGTGCCAGTTCCCTCCAGCCCCAGGGGAAAAATCTCCCTGAAGCTTTCTTT.

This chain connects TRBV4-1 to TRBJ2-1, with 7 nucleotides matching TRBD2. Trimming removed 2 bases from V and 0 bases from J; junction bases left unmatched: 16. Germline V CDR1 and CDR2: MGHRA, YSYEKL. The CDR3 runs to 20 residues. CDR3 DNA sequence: TGCGCCAGCAGCCAAACGCCGCCGCGAGTCCTAGCGGCCTCCTACAATGAGCAGTTCTTC. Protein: CASSQTPPRVLAASYNEQFF.

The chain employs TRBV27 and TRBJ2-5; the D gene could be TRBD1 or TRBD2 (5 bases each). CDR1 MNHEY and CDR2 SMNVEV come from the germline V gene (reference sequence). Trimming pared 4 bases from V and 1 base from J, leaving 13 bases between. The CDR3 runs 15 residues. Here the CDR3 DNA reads TGTGCCAGCAGTTCTGGGGGTCGGGTCCAAGAGACCCAGTACTTC. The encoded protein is CASSSGGRVQETQYF.

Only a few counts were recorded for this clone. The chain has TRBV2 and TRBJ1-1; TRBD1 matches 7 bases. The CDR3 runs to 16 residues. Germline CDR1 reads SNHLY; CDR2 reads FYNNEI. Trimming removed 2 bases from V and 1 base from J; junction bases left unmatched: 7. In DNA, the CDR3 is TGTGCCAGCAGTGAAAGAGGGGGCGCAGGGAACACTGAAGCTTTCTTT. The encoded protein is CASSERGGAGNTEAFF.

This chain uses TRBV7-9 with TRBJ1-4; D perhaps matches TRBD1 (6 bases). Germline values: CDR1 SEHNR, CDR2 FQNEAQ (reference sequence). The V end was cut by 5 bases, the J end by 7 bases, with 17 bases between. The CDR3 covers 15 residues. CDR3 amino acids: CASSPEGGGSEKLFF. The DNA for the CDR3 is TGTGCCAGCAGCCCGGAAGGGGGTGGTTCTGAAAAACTGTTTTTT. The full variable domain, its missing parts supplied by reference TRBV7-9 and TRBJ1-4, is DTGVSQNPRHKITKRGQNVTFRCDPISEHNRLYWYRQTLGQGPEFLTYFQNEAQLEKSRLLSDRFSAERPKGSFSTLEIQRTEQGDSAMYLCASSPEGGGSEKLFFGSGTQLSVL.

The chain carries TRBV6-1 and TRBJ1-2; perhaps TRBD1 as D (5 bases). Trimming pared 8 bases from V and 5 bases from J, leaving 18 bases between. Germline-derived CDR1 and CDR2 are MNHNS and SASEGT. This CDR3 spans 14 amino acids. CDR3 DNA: TGTGCCAGCCGATTCGGCAGGGACGGTTATGGCTACACCTTC. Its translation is CASRFGRDGYGYTF.

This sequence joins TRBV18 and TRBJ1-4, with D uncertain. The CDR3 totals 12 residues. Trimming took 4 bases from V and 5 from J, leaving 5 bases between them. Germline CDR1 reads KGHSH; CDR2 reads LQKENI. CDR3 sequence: CASSLGNEKLFF. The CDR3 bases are TGTGCCAGCTCACTGGGCAATGAAAAACTGTTTTTT. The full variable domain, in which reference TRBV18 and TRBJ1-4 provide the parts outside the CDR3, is NAGVMQNPRHLVRRRGQEARLRCSPMKGHSHVYWYRQLPEEGLKFMVYLQKENIIDESGMPKERFSAEFPKEGPSILRIQQVVRGDSAAYFCASSLGNEKLFFGSGTQLSVL.

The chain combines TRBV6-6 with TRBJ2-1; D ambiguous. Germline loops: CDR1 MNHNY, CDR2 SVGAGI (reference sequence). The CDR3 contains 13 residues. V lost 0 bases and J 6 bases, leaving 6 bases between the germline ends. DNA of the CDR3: TGTGCCAGCAGTTACTCAAATAGCAATGAGCAGTTCTTC. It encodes CASSYSNSNEQFF.

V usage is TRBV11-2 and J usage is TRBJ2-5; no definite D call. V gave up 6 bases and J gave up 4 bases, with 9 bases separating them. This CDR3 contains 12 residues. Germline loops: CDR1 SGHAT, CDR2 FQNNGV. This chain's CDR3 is CASSRTGETQYF. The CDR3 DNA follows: TGTGCCAGCAGTCGCACCGGAGAGACCCAGTACTTC. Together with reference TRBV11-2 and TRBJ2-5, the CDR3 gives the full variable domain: EAGVAQSPRYKIIEKRQSVAFWCNPISGHATLYWYQQILGQGPKLLIQFQNNGVVDDSQLPKDRFSAERLKGVDSTLKIQPAKLEDSAVYLCASSRTGETQYFGPGTRLLVL.

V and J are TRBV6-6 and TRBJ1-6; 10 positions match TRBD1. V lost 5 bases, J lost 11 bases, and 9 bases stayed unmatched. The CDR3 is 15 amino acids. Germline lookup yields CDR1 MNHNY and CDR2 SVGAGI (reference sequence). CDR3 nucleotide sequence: TGTGCCAGCAGTATTACCGGGACAGGGGAGGCACCCCTCCACTTT. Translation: CASSITGTGEAPLHF.

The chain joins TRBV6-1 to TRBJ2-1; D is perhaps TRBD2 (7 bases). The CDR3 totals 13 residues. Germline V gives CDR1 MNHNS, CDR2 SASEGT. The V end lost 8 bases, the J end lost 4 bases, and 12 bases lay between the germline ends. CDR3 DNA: TGTGCCAGCTCCGCGGGGGCTTACAATGAGCAGTTCTTC. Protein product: CASSAGAYNEQFF.

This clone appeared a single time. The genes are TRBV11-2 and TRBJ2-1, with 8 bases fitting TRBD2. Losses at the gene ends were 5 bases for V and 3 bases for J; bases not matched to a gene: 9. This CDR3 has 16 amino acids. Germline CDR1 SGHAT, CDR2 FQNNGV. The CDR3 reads CASSPQVTSGYNEQFF. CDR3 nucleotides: TGTGCCAGCAGCCCCCAGGTTACTAGCGGCTACAATGAGCAGTTCTTC.

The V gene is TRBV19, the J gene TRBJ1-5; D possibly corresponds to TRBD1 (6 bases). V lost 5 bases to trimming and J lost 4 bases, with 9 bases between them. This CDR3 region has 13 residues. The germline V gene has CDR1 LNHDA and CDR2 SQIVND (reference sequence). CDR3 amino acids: CASSYRVNQPQHF. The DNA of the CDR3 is TGTGCCAGTAGTTACAGGGTAAATCAGCCCCAGCATTTT.

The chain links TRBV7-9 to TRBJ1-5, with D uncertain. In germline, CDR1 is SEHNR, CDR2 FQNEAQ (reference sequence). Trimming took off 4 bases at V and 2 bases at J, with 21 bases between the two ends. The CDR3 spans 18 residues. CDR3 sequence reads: CASSSTMGAGWGNQPQHF. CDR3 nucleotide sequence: TGTGCCAGCAGCTCCACGATGGGTGCCGGGTGGGGCAATCAGCCCCAGCATTTT.

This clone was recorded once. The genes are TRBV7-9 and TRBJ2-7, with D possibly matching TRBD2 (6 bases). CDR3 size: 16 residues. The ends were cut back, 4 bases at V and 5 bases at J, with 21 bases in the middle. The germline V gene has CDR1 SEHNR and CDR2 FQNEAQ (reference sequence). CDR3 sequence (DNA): TGTGCCAGCAGCTGGGCTACGGCGGCGCGGGGTCACGAGCAGTACTTC. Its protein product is CASSWATAARGHEQYF.